Listed here are 21 T cell receptor beta chains from one sample, sequenced in a study of blood T cell repertoires in COVID-19. Generated by immunoSEQ multiplex PCR, the TCRdb table keeps only in-frame clones and is missing some. The sample has around 300,000 clones; 90% to 95% are singletons. Sample: peripheral blood. The receptors stem from a woman under 40 with COVID-19, enrolled during active disease.

CDR3 amino acids: CASSVQQGNGYTF. In DNA form, the CDR3 reads TGTGCCAGTAGTGTTCAACAGGGGAATGGCTACACCTTC. This sequence joins TRBV19 and TRBJ1-2, with 7 bases aligning to TRBD1. Trimming cost V 5 bases and J 6 bases; bases outside gene matches: 6. CDR3 length: 13 amino acids. Germline V gives CDR1 LNHDA, CDR2 SQIVND (reference sequence).

The chain couples TRBV5-5 to TRBJ2-7, with D tentatively TRBD2 (7 bases). Trimming took off 4 bases at V and 5 bases at J, with 19 bases between the two ends. Looked up from germline, CDR1 is SGHKS and CDR2 is YYEKEE (reference sequence). The CDR3 has 15 residues. As DNA, the CDR3 is TGTGCCAGCAGCAGCTACGGGGGGCTTATCAACGAGCAGTACTTC. This translates into CASSSYGGLINEQYF.

The V call is TRBV28, the J call TRBJ2-7, with 11 bases fitting TRBD1. Germline V gene sequence: CDR1 MDHEN, CDR2 SYDVKM. V lost 4 bases to trimming and J lost 1 base; unmatched junction nucleotides: 6. This CDR3 region has 16 residues. The CDR3 DNA sequence: TGTGCCAGCAGTTATTACGGGACAGGGGGTTCCTACGAGCAGTACTTC. This encodes CASSYYGTGGSYEQYF.

This clone was recorded once. The chain is built from TRBV2 and TRBJ1-4; TRBD1 matches at 8 bases. Germline V gene data show CDR1 as SNHLY and CDR2 as FYNNEI. CDR3 length: 14 amino acids. The V gene end was trimmed by 8 bases and the J gene end by 10 bases; junction bases not matched to a gene: 12. The CDR3 sequence is CASQETGVLRKLFF. DNA of the CDR3: TGTGCCAGCCAAGAGACAGGGGTCCTTAGAAAACTGTTTTTT.

This sequence joins TRBV6-1 and TRBJ1-2; D gene unclear. The CDR3 runs to 12 residues. Deletions cut 2 bases from V and 4 bases from J, with 5 bases between. Germline V lookup: CDR1 MNHNS, CDR2 SASEGT. The CDR3 nucleotides read TGTGCCAGCAGTGAACCAGGCTATGGCTACACCTTC. Translating it yields CASSEPGYGYTF.

The chain links TRBV4-1 to TRBJ1-4; 7 bases line up with TRBD1. After removal of 5 bases from V and 4 bases from J, the junction contained 10 bases not matched to a gene. The CDR3 is 16 residues long. The germline V gene has CDR1 MGHRA and CDR2 YSYEKL. CDR3 nucleotides: TGCGCCAGCAGCTCCCAGGGGGGAGAGCTTAATGAAAAACTGTTTTTT. Residues: CASSSQGGELNEKLFF.

This clone was recorded once. V and J are TRBV7-8 and TRBJ1-1; 7 nucleotides agree with TRBD1. Losses at the gene ends were 8 bases for V and 11 bases for J; bases not matched to a gene: 8. CDR3 length equals 11 residues. CDR1 and CDR2 from the germline V gene are SGHVS and FQNEAQ. The CDR3 DNA is TGTGCCAGCGGAAATAGGGGGCGGGCTTTCTTT. It codes for CASGNRGRAFF.

The chain carries TRBV28 and TRBJ2-5; 7 bases are shared with TRBD2. The germline V gene has CDR1 MDHEN and CDR2 SYDVKM. This CDR3 contains 14 residues. The V segment lost 8 bases and the J segment 4 bases; nucleotides outside the gene matches: 10. The CDR3 spells CASSPSGAVETQYF. Here the CDR3 DNA reads TGTGCCAGCTCTCCGAGCGGGGCTGTAGAGACCCAGTACTTC.

The chain is built from TRBV7-2 and TRBJ2-2; 7 bases map to TRBD1. J gave up 4 bases and V 2 bases, and 1 base lay outside the gene matches. Germline loops: CDR1 SGHTA, CDR2 FQGNSA. The CDR3 loop spans 14 amino acids. The CDR3 nucleotides are TGTGCCAGCAGCTTATCAGGGGGCACCGGGGAGCTGTTTTTT. This translates into CASSLSGGTGELFF.

The V and J genes are TRBV5-4 and TRBJ2-2, with D maybe TRBD2 (7 bases). In germline, CDR1 is SGHNT, CDR2 YYREEE (reference sequence). V gave up 0 bases and J gave up 7 bases, with 13 bases separating them. This CDR3 has 15 residues. For the CDR3, the DNA is TGTGCCAGCAGCTTGGCCGGAAGGGGGGGCGGGGAGCTGTTTTTT. Translating it yields CASSLAGRGGGELFF.

This rearrangement joins TRBV7-7 to TRBJ2-5; perhaps TRBD1 as D (6 bases). CDR1 is SSHAT and CDR2 is FNYEAQ in the germline V gene (reference sequence). Trimming took off 3 bases at V and 2 bases at J, with 13 bases between the two ends. The CDR3 extends over 15 amino acids. Written as DNA, the CDR3 is TGTGCCAGCAGCTTCTCCGGGACACCTCAAGAGACCCAGTACTTC. This sequence encodes CASSFSGTPQETQYF.

The rearrangement uses TRBV19 and TRBJ1-5; the match to TRBD1 covers 8 bases. V dropped 5 bases and J dropped 7; count of bases not matched to a gene: 10. CDR1 is LNHDA, CDR2 SQIVND, per germline (reference sequence). The CDR3 spans 15 residues. DNA of the CDR3: TGTGCCAGTAGTTCATCAATGACAGGGGCCCAGCCCCAGCATTTT. As protein: CASSSSMTGAQPQHF.

The chain has TRBV3-1 (or the pseudogene TRBV3-2) and TRBJ2-2; a weak D match, TRBD2 (6 bases). CDR1 and CDR2 (germline): LGHDT, YNNKEL (reference sequence). Trimming left V 4 bases short and J 1 base short, with 19 bases between. The CDR3 is 18 amino acids. CDR3 bases: TGTGCCAGCAGCCGTCCCTCCTGGGGTAGCGGGAACACCGGGGAGCTGTTTTTT. This encodes CASSRPSWGSGNTGELFF.

The chain carries TRBV11-1 and TRBJ2-5; TRBD2 matches at 7 bases. Trimming cost V 3 bases and J 1 base; bases outside gene matches: 2. The CDR3 has 14 residues. The germline V gene encodes CDR1 SGHAT and CDR2 FQDESV (reference sequence). CDR3 DNA sequence: TGTGCCAGCAGCTTCCTAGCGGCCCAAGAGACCCAGTACTTC. This codes for CASSFLAAQETQYF.

The chain recombines TRBV10-1 with TRBJ2-7; 9 bases line up with TRBD1. Germline V lookup: CDR1 WNHNN, CDR2 SYGVQD (reference sequence). The CDR3 spans 13 residues. V gave up 6 bases and J gave up 4 bases; unmatched junction bases: 4. The CDR3 DNA reads as TGCGCCAGCAGATTGGACAGGGGATACGAGCAGTACTTC. Its protein is CASRLDRGYEQYF.

This clone occurred once. V and J are TRBV6-5 and TRBJ1-1, with D perhaps matching TRBD1 (5 bases). Germline CDR1 and CDR2: MNHEY and SVGAGI. Trimming took off 0 bases at V and 5 bases at J, with 13 bases between the two ends. The CDR3 consists of 15 residues. The DNA for the CDR3 is TGTGCCAGCAGTTACTCTGGGGGGTTATCAACTGAAGCTTTCTTT. Translation: CASSYSGGLSTEAFF.

This clone is a singleton in its sample. The rearrangement uses TRBV30 and TRBJ1-6, with 7 bases lining up with TRBD1. V was pared by 2 bases and J by 9 bases, with 4 bases of the junction left unmatched. The CDR3 contains 13 residues. The V gene's germline CDR1 is GTSNPN and CDR2 SVGIG (reference sequence). CDR3 nucleotides: TGTGCCTGGAGTACAGGGGAAGTTTCACCCCTCCACTTT. As protein: CAWSTGEVSPLHF. Drawing the rest from reference TRBV30 and TRBJ1-6, the complete variable domain is SQTIHQWPATLVQPVGSPLSLECTVEGTSNPNLYWYRQAAGRGLQLLFYSVGIGQISSEVPQNLSASRPQDRQFILSSKKLLLSDSGFYLCAWSTGEVSPLHFGNGTRLTVT.

CDR3 protein: CASIWGGALTEAFF. The CDR3 DNA reads TGTGCCAGCATCTGGGGGGGGGCGCTGACTGAAGCTTTCTTT. The V call is TRBV28, the J call TRBJ1-1; D might be TRBD1 (6 bases). Trimming removed 7 bases from V and 5 bases from J, with 17 bases in between. CDR3 length equals 14 residues. CDR1 is MDHEN, CDR2 SYDVKM, per germline. Full variable domain (rest looked up from reference TRBV28 and TRBJ1-1): DVKVTQSSRYLVKRTGEKVFLECVQDMDHENMFWYRQDPGLGLRLIYFSYDVKMKEKGDIPEGYSVSREKKERFSLILESASTNQTSMYLCASIWGGALTEAFFGQGTRLTVV.

This clone showed up just once. V is TRBV9 and J is TRBJ1-6, with 7 nucleotides matching TRBD1. CDR3 length equals 12 residues. CDR1 SGDLS and CDR2 YYNGEE come from the germline V gene. The V and J ends lost 3 bases and 12 bases, in that order; junction bases with no gene match: 3. Written as DNA, the CDR3 is TGTGCCAGCAGCGGGGGGGACAGACCCCTCCACTTT. It translates to CASSGGDRPLHF.

This clone has just one count. The chain has TRBV6-1 and TRBJ1-2, with D perhaps TRBD1 (6 bases). CDR1 MNHNS and CDR2 SASEGT come from the germline V gene. This CDR3 has 17 residues. V gave up 1 base and J gave up 3 bases, with 18 bases separating them. CDR3 bases: TGTGCCAGCAGTGAAGTGCTGCCCGGGGGGCGGTACTATGGCTACACCTTC. It specifies CASSEVLPGGRYYGYTF.

V gene TRBV11-2 combines with J gene TRBJ2-7, with TRBD1 matching over 8 bases. Germline V gene sequence: CDR1 SGHAT, CDR2 FQNNGV. J was trimmed by 5 bases and V by 5 bases; bases with no gene match: 11. CDR3 size: 15 residues. CDR3 sequence: CASSLSGGAGDEQYF. The CDR3 DNA is TGTGCCAGCAGCCTCTCAGGGGGCGCCGGGGACGAGCAGTACTTC. The variable domain in full, completed from reference TRBV11-2 and TRBJ2-7, reads EAGVAQSPRYKIIEKRQSVAFWCNPISGHATLYWYQQILGQGPKLLIQFQNNGVVDDSQLPKDRFSAERLKGVDSTLKIQPAKLEDSAVYLCASSLSGGAGDEQYFGPGTRLTVT.